This note documents a single T cell receptor (beta chain) sequence. No antigen is known for it. The sample is drawn from a study of cytomegalovirus exposure and HLA in healthy donors. The study ran its PCR with 60 Vbeta and 13 Jbeta primers. Original data processing: It was a later analysis that counted 83 million or so unique TCR beta chains, of which some 10 million were shared. TCRdb keeps only in-frame clones here, not all; method: immunoSEQ multiplex PCR. The V and J calls and the clone size are those of that table, but D and trimming were determined from the DNA. The profile covers about 150,000 clones, with about three quarters appearing a single time and 3% to 4.5% taken by the ten largest. Trimming cost V 2 bases and J 1 base, with 9 bases left between them. CDR1 and CDR2 (germline): LGHNA, YNFKEQ. The CDR3 runs to 14 residues. Study outcomes and limitations: Later, an analysis found that common viral pathogens appeared to be linked with several of the most significant clusters.

The sequence was collected from a male donor in good health and CMV-seronegative. This rearrangement joins TRBV4-2 to TRBJ2-7, with TRBD1 as a possible D gene (5 bases). Sequencing used PBMCs. The CDR3 DNA is TGTGCCAGCAGCCAATCGTCAGGGTCCTACGAGCAGTACTTC. Protein product: CASSQSSGSYEQYF.